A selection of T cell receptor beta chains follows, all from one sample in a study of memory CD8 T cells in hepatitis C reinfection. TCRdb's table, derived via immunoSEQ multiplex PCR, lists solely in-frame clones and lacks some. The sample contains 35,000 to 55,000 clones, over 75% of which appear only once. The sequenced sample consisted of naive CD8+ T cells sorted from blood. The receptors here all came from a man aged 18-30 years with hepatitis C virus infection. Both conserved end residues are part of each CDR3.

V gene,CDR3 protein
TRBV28,CASSRVTATYNEQFF
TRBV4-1,CASSQESGRAIEQFF
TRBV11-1,CASSSLAGFQETQYF
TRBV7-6,CASSSWDSNEKLFF
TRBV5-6,CASTALRGTSDTQYF
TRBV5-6,CASSLRDRVRFLIYEQYF
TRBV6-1,CASSEATPGWWAEAFF
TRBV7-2,CASSLLAGGENEQFF
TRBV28,CASSFRGSNTEAFF
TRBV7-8,CASSPSQGTTYGYTF
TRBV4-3,CASSQARAAGDTEAFF
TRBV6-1,CASSEDRAQPQHF
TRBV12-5,CASGPLAGETQYF
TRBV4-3,CASSQPPGTSGGADTQYF
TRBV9,CASSVAAGGPTGELFF
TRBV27,CASSILSGRASNEQFF
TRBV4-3,CASSQVRDRVYNEQFF
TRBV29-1,CSARGPYTDTQYF
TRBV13,CASSEWTGGAAKNIQYF
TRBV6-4,CASSTPQICTDTQYF
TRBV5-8,CASSLPGHDYEQYF
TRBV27,CASSLQGNYNEQFF
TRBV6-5,CASKGLIGGLEPQHF
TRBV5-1,CASSSGEFEDTQYF
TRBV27,CASSLVGGDYNEQFF
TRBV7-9,CASSFSGGAGDTQYF
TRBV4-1,CASSQLAGANVLTF
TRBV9,CASSWDREGETQYF
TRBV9,CASSVEAGDYNEQFF
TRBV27,CASSPGLAGEETQYF
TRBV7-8,CASSLESQGLSEQFF
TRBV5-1,CASSWGTGSQETQYF
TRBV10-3,CAISEFKATSGSHEQFF
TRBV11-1,CASSSASGSVEQYF
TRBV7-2,CASSSNPAGEAFF
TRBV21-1,CASSTPYRGEGQETQYF
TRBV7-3,CASSPGQGALLNEQFF
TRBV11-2,CASSAERATGELFF
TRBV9,CASSVEGGPLDQETQYF
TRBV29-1,CSVEASTGGEQFF
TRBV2,CASRWASGGLYSYEQYF
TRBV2,CASIGTSGGQETQYF
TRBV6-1,CASHDMDFYEQYF
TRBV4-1,CASSPLGGASYNEQFF
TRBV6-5,CASSLGLAGEQFF
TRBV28,CASSQREGLRNEQFF